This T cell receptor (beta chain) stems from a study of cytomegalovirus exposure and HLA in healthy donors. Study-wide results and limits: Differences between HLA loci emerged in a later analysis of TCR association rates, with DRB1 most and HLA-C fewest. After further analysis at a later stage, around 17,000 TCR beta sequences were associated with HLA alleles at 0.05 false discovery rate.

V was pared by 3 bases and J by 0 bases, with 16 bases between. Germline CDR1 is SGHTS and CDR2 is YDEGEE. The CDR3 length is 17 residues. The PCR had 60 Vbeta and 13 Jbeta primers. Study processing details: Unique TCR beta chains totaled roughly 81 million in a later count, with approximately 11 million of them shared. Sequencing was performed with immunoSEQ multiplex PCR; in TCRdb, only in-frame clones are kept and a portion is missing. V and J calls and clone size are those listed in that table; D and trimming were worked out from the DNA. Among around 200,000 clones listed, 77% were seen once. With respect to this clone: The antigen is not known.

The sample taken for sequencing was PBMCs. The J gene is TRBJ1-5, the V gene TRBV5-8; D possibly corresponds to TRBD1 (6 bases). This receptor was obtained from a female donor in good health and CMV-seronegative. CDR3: CASSSGTPQYSNQPQHF. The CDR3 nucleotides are TGTGCCAGCAGCTCCGGGACACCTCAATATAGCAATCAGCCCCAGCATTTT.